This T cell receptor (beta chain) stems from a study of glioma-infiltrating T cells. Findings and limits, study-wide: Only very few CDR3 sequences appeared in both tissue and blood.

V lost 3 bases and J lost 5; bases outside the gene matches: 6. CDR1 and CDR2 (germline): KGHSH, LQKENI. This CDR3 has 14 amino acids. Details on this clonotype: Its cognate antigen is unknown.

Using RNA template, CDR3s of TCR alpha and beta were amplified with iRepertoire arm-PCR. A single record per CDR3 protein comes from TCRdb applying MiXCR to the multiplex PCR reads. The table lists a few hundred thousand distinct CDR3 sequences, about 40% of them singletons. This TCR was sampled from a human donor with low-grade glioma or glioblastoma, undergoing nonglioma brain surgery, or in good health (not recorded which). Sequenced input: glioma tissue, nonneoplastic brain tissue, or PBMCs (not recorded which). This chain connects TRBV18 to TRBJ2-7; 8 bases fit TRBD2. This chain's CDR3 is CASSPAGLDHEQYF. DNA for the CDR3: TGTGCCAGCTCACCGGCGGGACTAGATCACGAGCAGTACTTC.